This TCR beta chain came from a study of T cell responses to AZD1222 COVID-19 vaccine. With respect to this clone: What it recognizes is unknown.

Study outcomes and limitations: Most donors were white British, females outnumbered males, and clonal diversity was possibly underestimated. With two AZD1222 doses given, Spike-specific TCR breadth and depth both rose. Spike as a whole was targeted by vaccine-associated CD4 TCRs, dominant at 160-218 and 743-854. Only after the peak T cell response were repertoires sampled.

Sequencing used immunoSEQ multiplex PCR; TCRdb keeps in-frame clones, though not all of them. The sample has 150,000 to 200,000 clones, just over 90% seen once. Trimming took 0 bases from V and 0 from J, leaving 6 bases between them. The germline CDR1 and CDR2 sequences are LGHNA and YSLEER. CDR3 length: 16 residues. The clonotype comes from an adult who received the AZD1222 COVID-19 vaccine. The chain couples TRBV4-3 to TRBJ2-6; unclear D gene. Sequenced material: peripheral blood, taken 28 days after the second AZD1222 dose. The CDR3 DNA reads as TGCGCCAGCAGCCAAGATCCCACCTCTGGGGCCAACGTCCTGACTTTC. It is translated as CASSQDPTSGANVLTF.